The T cell receptor (beta chain) under discussion was sequenced for a study of T cells in Graves' hyperthyroidism and ophthalmopathy. Findings and limits, study-wide: Blood also contained most expanded thyroid clonotypes above 0.001. Classification by a 13 V-J model distinguished ophthalmopathy from stable hyperthyroidism.

As to this clonotype: What it binds is not known. A read error may produce the germline difference seen at one junction end.

Amplified TCR beta CDR3 regions derived from RNA transcripts. Researchers ran a first-round RT-PCR on the TCR CDR3 using the HTBI primer set. TCRdb independently ran MiXCR on the multiplex PCR reads; one entry per CDR3 protein. The sample holds over 700,000 distinct CDR3 sequences; roughly a third are singletons and the top ten take around a third. The length of the CDR3 is 14 residues. The clonotype originates from a woman aged 40 to 50 with Graves' hyperthyroidism. The chain has TRBV12-3 or TRBV12-4 and TRBJ1-4, with TRBD1 identical over 7 bases. The material sequenced was blood. The CDR3 coding sequence is TGTGCCGGCAGACGCGAGGGGGCAGGGGAAAAACTGTTTTTT. It encodes CAGRREGAGEKLFF.